This T cell receptor (beta chain) emerged from a study of cytomegalovirus exposure and HLA in healthy donors. CDR1 KGHSH and CDR2 LQKENI come from the germline V gene. The CDR3 has 13 residues. The V gene lost 2 bases and the J gene lost 7 bases, with 11 bases spanning the gap. The PCR was carried out with 60 Vbeta primers and 13 Jbeta primers. Profiled with immunoSEQ multiplex PCR; TCRdb holds only in-frame clones, not every one. The table lists some 93,000 clones, around three fifths of them singletons. The gene calls are TRBV18 and TRBJ1-1; a possible D gene is TRBD1 (5 bases). Sequenced: PBMCs. This TCR came from a boy aged 10-17 years in good health and CMV-seropositive. The DNA for the CDR3 is TGTGCCAGCTCACCAAATCAGGGTGATGAAGCTTTCTTT. Residues: CASSPNQGDEAFF.